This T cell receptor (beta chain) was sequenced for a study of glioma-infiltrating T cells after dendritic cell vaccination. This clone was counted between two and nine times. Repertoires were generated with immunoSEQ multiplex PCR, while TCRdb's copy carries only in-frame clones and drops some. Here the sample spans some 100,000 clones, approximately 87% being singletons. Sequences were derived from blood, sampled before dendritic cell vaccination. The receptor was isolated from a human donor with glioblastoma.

The CDR3 protein is CASSVEGLVGAKNIQYF. The CDR3, as DNA: TGCGCCAGCAGCGTGGAGGGGCTAGTGGGAGCCAAAAACATTCAGTACTTC. The chain links TRBV5-1 to TRBJ2-4; D may be TRBD2 (6 bases). CDR3 length: 17 residues. V gave up 4 bases and J gave up 0 bases, with 17 bases separating them. The germline gives CDR1 SGHRS, CDR2 YFSETQ.